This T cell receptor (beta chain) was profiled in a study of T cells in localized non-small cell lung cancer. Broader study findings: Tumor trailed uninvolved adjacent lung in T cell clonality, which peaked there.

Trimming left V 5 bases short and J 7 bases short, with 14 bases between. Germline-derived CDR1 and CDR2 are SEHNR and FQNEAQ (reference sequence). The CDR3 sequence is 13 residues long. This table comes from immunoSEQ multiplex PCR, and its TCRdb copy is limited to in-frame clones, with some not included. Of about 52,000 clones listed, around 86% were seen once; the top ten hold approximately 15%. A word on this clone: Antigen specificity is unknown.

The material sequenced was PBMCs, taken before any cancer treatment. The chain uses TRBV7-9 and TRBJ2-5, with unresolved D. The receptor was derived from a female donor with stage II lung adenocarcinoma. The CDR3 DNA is TGTGCCAGCAGCGATGGGTCGCCAGGGACCCAGTACTTC. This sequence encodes CASSDGSPGTQYF. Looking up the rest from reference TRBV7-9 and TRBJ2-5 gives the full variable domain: DTGVSQNPRHKITKRGQNVTFRCDPISEHNRLYWYRQTLGQGPEFLTYFQNEAQLEKSRLLSDRFSAERPKGSFSTLEIQRTEQGDSAMYLCASSDGSPGTQYFGPGTRLLVL.